This entry features one T cell receptor (beta chain) sequence. Its target is not known. Deletions cut 4 bases from V and 5 bases from J, with 8 bases between. From germline, CDR1 is MGHRA and CDR2 YSYEKL. This CDR3 has 13 residues. These data belong to a study of lymphopenia after photon versus proton radiotherapy. TCRdb's copy holds only in-frame clones and misses some; the assay was immunoSEQ multiplex PCR. The sample has around 63,000 clones; 75% to 90% are singletons. Findings and limits, study-wide: Better survival with proton therapy was suggested as possible, not demonstrated. Proton therapy kept repertoires fairly stable, unlike photons, which gained effector/memory cells. Larger post-nadir TCR diversity loss correlated inversely with survival in deceased patients. After lymphocyte nadir, photon-treated repertoires showed oligoclonal expansion, especially CD8+ Temra.

This clonotype was obtained from a man between 35 and 55 years old with gastric cancer. The chain recombines TRBV4-1 with TRBJ2-2; D is possibly TRBD1 (5 bases). Material: peripheral blood, obtained from a patient treated with photon-based radiotherapy. This chain's CDR3 is CASSPTGTGELFF. In nucleotides, the CDR3 is TGCGCCAGCAGCCCCACAGGTACCGGGGAGCTGTTTTTT.